The entry that follows covers one TCR beta chain sequence. The sample is drawn from a study of blood T cell repertoires in COVID-19. Overall study context: Sites across the United States, Italy and Spain contributed samples from acute and convalescent COVID-19. Sources were T cells, B-cell-depleted T cells, or PBMCs; the material itself was cDNA or gDNA.

The CDR3 runs to 14 residues. Germline values: CDR1 MNHEY, CDR2 SMNVEV (reference sequence). V was cut by 6 bases and J by 0 bases, with 6 bases left in between. In the original workflow: Estimated nucleated cell counts came from reference gene primer amplification. The protocol was immunoSEQ multiplex PCR, while the TCRdb copy is restricted to in-frame clones and leaves out a portion. V and J calls and clone size are copied from that table; D and trimming were computed from the DNA. The sample records roughly 97,000 clones, 90% being singletons. This receptor was identified in a man aged 60-69 years with acute or convalescent COVID-19. Sequencing was performed on peripheral blood. The chain is built from TRBV27 and TRBJ2-6; D is unclear. CDR3 residues: CASRRSSGANVLTF. The CDR3 nucleotides are TGTGCCAGCAGGCGTAGCTCTGGGGCCAACGTCCTGACTTTC.